This T cell receptor (beta chain) came from a study of blood T cell repertoires in COVID-19. Overall study: Samples came from the United States, Italy and Spain, spanning acute and convalescent COVID-19. The analysed material was cDNA or gDNA that came from T cells, B-cell-depleted T cells, or PBMCs.

Methods used by the authors: Amplification with reference gene primers provided the estimates of nucleated cell counts. Assay used: immunoSEQ multiplex PCR; TCRdb lists only in-frame clones, some missing. The V and J calls and clone size are taken from that table; D and trimming were inferred from the DNA. The table shows around 20,000 clones, with 85% occurring only once. V shed 7 bases, J shed 9 bases, and the junction held 7 bases outside the gene matches. Per the germline V gene, CDR1 is MNHEY and CDR2 is SVGAGI. The CDR3 length is 12 residues. The receptor's source is a man at least 80 years old with acute or convalescent COVID-19. The chain links TRBV6-5 to TRBJ2-7; 9 bases map to TRBD1. The sequencing sample was made of peripheral blood. CDR3 bases: TGTGCCAGCAACTACAGGGGGCGCGGGCAGTACTTC. As protein: CASNYRGRGQYF.